The 26 T cell receptor beta chains reported below all come from one sample, sequenced in a study of blood T cell repertoires in COVID-19. Assay: immunoSEQ multiplex PCR; the TCRdb copy retains only in-frame clones and omits some. The repertoire includes some 170,000 clones, 70% to 80% of them detected once, and 8.6% sits in the top ten. Sequencing input: peripheral blood. The origin of the receptors is a woman between 45 and 65 years old with active or convalescent COVID-19.

CDR3 residues: CASSLDLSPEAFF. CDR3 in DNA: TGTGCCAGCAGCTTAGATCTTAGTCCTGAAGCTTTCTTT. The rearrangement joins TRBV11-2 to TRBJ1-1, with D hard to call. V was trimmed by 0 bases and J by 6 bases, leaving 8 bases between them. The CDR3 is 13 residues long. Germline CDR1 is SGHAT and CDR2 is FQNNGV.

The chain uses TRBV5-8 and TRBJ2-7, with 10 bases lining up with TRBD1. V trimming: 4 bases; J trimming: 5 bases; junction bases outside the gene matches: 6. CDR3 length: 14 residues. CDR1 and CDR2 from the germline V gene are SGHTS and YDEGEE. The CDR3 nucleotides are TGTGCCAGCAGCCCGGGACAGGGGCGGAACGAGCAGTACTTC. As protein: CASSPGQGRNEQYF. The full variable domain, its missing parts supplied by reference TRBV5-8 and TRBJ2-7, is EAGVTQSPTHLIKTRGQQATLRCSPISGHTSVYWYQQALGLGLQFLLWYDEGEERNRGNFPPRFSGRQFPNYSSELNVNALELEDSALYLCASSPGQGRNEQYFGPGTRLTVT.

The chain employs TRBV4-3 and TRBJ2-7; D is perhaps TRBD2 (5 bases). The CDR3 is made up of 15 amino acids. CDR1 is LGHNA and CDR2 is YSLEER in the germline V gene. Trimming pared 1 base from V and 2 bases from J, leaving 12 bases between. The CDR3 nucleotides are TGCGCCAGCAGCCAAGGAGGAGGCAGCGCCTACGAGCAGTACTTC. This sequence encodes CASSQGGGSAYEQYF.

The J gene is TRBJ1-4, the V gene TRBV5-5; D is ambiguous. In germline, CDR1 is SGHKS, CDR2 YYEKEE (reference sequence). V gave up 0 bases and J gave up 5 bases, with 14 bases separating them. This CDR3 spans 16 amino acids. The CDR3 region has the DNA TGTGCCAGCAGCTTGGCATCTGTCAGTCGAAATGAAAAACTGTTTTTT. The encoded protein is CASSLASVSRNEKLFF.

V gene TRBV19 combines with J gene TRBJ1-5, with D tentatively TRBD1 (6 bases). The germline CDR1 and CDR2 sequences are LNHDA and SQIVND (reference sequence). This CDR3 comprises 14 residues. V lost 5 bases and J 4 bases, leaving 12 bases between the germline ends. The CDR3 loop reads CASSPRQENQPQHF. Here the CDR3 DNA reads TGTGCCAGTAGTCCCCGACAGGAAAATCAGCCCCAGCATTTT. Full variable domain (remainder filled in from reference TRBV19 and TRBJ1-5): DGGITQSPKYLFRKEGQNVTLSCEQNLNHDAMYWYRQDPGQGLRLIYYSQIVNDFQKGDIAEGYSVSREKKESFPLTVTSAQKNPTAFYLCASSPRQENQPQHFGDGTRLSIL.

J is TRBJ1-2 and V is TRBV7-2; perhaps TRBD1 as D (5 bases). This CDR3 contains 16 residues. CDR1 is SGHTA, CDR2 FQGNSA, per germline. V lost 5 bases, J lost 4 bases, and 20 bases lay in between. CDR3 in DNA: TGTGCCAGCAGCCCCCGGTACGGGGGAACTCTCTATGGCTACACCTTC. It encodes CASSPRYGGTLYGYTF. Complete variable domain (other parts from reference TRBV7-2 and TRBJ1-2): GAGVSQSPSNKVTEKGKDVELRCDPISGHTALYWYRQSLGQGLEFLIYFQGNSAPDKSGLPSDRFSAERTGGSVSTLTIQRTQQEDSAVYLCASSPRYGGTLYGYTFGSGTRLTVV.

This chain uses TRBV6-5 with TRBJ2-7, with TRBD1 as a possible D gene (6 bases). V gave up 8 bases and J gave up 4 bases, with 21 bases separating them. Germline V gene lookup returns CDR1 MNHEY and CDR2 SVGAGI. CDR3 length: 15 residues. The DNA of the CDR3 is TGTGCCAGCCACGACCGGGGTGGGGGCCTATACGAGCAGTACTTC. The encoded protein is CASHDRGGGLYEQYF.

This clone was seen a few times. The rearrangement joins TRBV6-5 to TRBJ2-3; a weak D match, TRBD1 (6 bases). V was cut by 6 bases and J by 3 bases, with 13 bases left in between. Germline V gene data show CDR1 as MNHEY and CDR2 as SVGAGI. The CDR3 runs 14 residues. In DNA form, the CDR3 reads TGTGCCAGCAGAACAGGGATGTTGACAGATACGCAGTATTTT. Translation: CASRTGMLTDTQYF.

This clone was recorded many times. V usage is TRBV6-6 and J usage is TRBJ1-3; 8 positions match TRBD1. The CDR3 consists of 16 residues. The junction had 8 bases not matched to a gene; V was cut back by 7 bases and J by 0 bases. Germline loops: CDR1 MNHNY, CDR2 SVGAGI (reference sequence). The CDR3 region has the DNA TGTGCCAGCAATCCCGGACAGGGAGCCTCTGGAAACACCATATATTTT. This sequence encodes CASNPGQGASGNTIYF.

The chain links TRBV2 to TRBJ2-1; tentative D call: TRBD2 (5 bases). The germline V gene encodes CDR1 SNHLY and CDR2 FYNNEI. The CDR3 consists of 15 residues. Trimming took off 5 bases at V and 7 bases at J, with 18 bases between the two ends. The CDR3 sequence: CASSPGVAKGNEQFF. CDR3 coding DNA: TGTGCCAGCAGTCCCGGGGTAGCGAAAGGTAATGAGCAGTTCTTC.

The rearrangement joins TRBV4-2 to TRBJ1-4; weak D call: TRBD1 (6 bases). The germline CDR1 and CDR2 sequences are LGHNA and YNFKEQ. V was trimmed by 2 bases and J by 8 bases, leaving 12 bases between them. This CDR3 spans 14 amino acids. Here the CDR3 DNA reads TGTGCCAGCAGCCAACAGGGGTCCGGGGAAAAACTGTTTTTT. Protein sequence: CASSQQGSGEKLFF.

The J gene is TRBJ1-2, the V gene TRBV2; 7 bases align to TRBD1. The CDR3 length is 14 residues. The germline V gene encodes CDR1 SNHLY and CDR2 FYNNEI. The V and J ends lost 2 bases and 6 bases, in that order; junction bases with no gene match: 6. CDR3 region: CASSERVQGHGYTF. In DNA form, the CDR3 reads TGTGCCAGCAGTGAAAGGGTACAGGGGCATGGCTACACCTTC.

V gene TRBV7-3 combines with J gene TRBJ2-1, with 7 bases that match TRBD1. The J segment lost 4 bases and the V segment lost 2 bases, leaving 5 bases of the junction unmatched. Looked up from germline, CDR1 is SGHTA and CDR2 is FQGTGA. CDR3 length: 15 residues. CDR3 DNA: TGTGCCAGCAGCTTAGGGCAGGGACAGTACAATGAGCAGTTCTTC. Amino acids: CASSLGQGQYNEQFF.

The V call is TRBV7-2, the J call TRBJ2-7, with D perhaps matching TRBD2 (7 bases). The V end was cut by 6 bases, the J end by 6 bases, with 21 bases between. CDR1 SGHTA and CDR2 FQGNSA come from the germline V gene. The CDR3 has 15 residues. The CDR3 loop reads CASSSFRRGGSEQYF. The CDR3 nucleotides are TGTGCCAGCAGTTCTTTCCGAAGGGGGGGTTCCGAGCAGTACTTC.

The J gene is TRBJ2-1, the V gene TRBV5-4; 9 bases agree with TRBD2. Germline-derived CDR1 and CDR2 are SGHNT and YYREEE (reference sequence). CDR3 length: 18 amino acids. Trimming at V came to 4 bases and at J to 8 bases, leaving 19 bases not matched to a gene. The CDR3 sequence: CASSRGNRGSGSGDEQFF. The CDR3 region has the DNA TGTGCCAGCAGCCGAGGTAACCGCGGTAGCGGGAGTGGTGATGAGCAGTTCTTC.

The chain combines TRBV19 with TRBJ1-1; 7 bases match TRBD1. Germline loops: CDR1 LNHDA, CDR2 SQIVND (reference sequence). The V gene end was trimmed by 4 bases and the J gene end by 2 bases; junction bases not matched to a gene: 7. The CDR3 length is 15 residues. CDR3 coding DNA: TGTGCCAGTAGTACCCTACAGGGGATTAACACTGAAGCTTTCTTT. Amino acid sequence: CASSTLQGINTEAFF.

The V gene is TRBV3-1 (or the pseudogene TRBV3-2), the J gene TRBJ2-3, with D possibly TRBD2 on 5 matching bases. V was trimmed by 0 bases and J by 1 base, leaving 26 bases between them. CDR1 is LGHDT, CDR2 YNNKEL, per germline (reference sequence). The CDR3 has 21 residues. The CDR3 loop is CASSQDYPRPLPVRGTDTQYF. The CDR3 coding sequence is TGTGCCAGCAGCCAAGATTACCCCCGTCCTCTCCCCGTGCGGGGCACAGATACGCAGTATTTT.

The chain couples TRBV7-3 to TRBJ1-1, with 7 bases identical to TRBD1. Germline loops: CDR1 SGHTA, CDR2 FQGTGA. V was clipped by 3 bases and J by 1 base; unmatched bases: 5. The CDR3 spans 15 residues. The CDR3 protein is CASSFSGTENTEAFF. CDR3 nucleotides: TGTGCCAGCAGCTTTTCCGGGACAGAGAACACTGAAGCTTTCTTT.

The V call is TRBV5-5, the J call TRBJ2-1, with TRBD2 identical over 16 bases. The V gene's germline CDR1 is SGHKS and CDR2 YYEKEE (reference sequence). V lost 7 bases, J lost 0 bases, and 13 bases stayed unmatched. The CDR3 is 20 residues long. The CDR3 DNA reads TGTGCCAGCCAGCACCCTACCGGGACTAGCGGGAGGGTCTCCTACAATGAGCAGTTCTTC. Amino acids: CASQHPTGTSGRVSYNEQFF.

The gene calls are TRBV6-2 or TRBV6-3 and TRBJ1-5; TRBD1 agrees at 10 bases. The V and J ends lost 2 bases and 0 bases, in that order; junction bases with no gene match: 7. CDR3 length equals 18 residues. CDR1 is MNHEY, CDR2 SVGEGT, per germline. CDR3 region: CASSYQLGTGVSNQPQHF. The CDR3 nucleotides read TGTGCCAGCAGTTACCAATTGGGGACAGGGGTTAGCAATCAGCCCCAGCATTTT.

This clone was observed a handful of times. The chain combines TRBV18 with TRBJ1-6, with D possibly matching TRBD1 (5 bases). Germline loops: CDR1 KGHSH, CDR2 LQKENI. CDR3 size: 20 residues. The V end was cut by 1 base, the J end by 7 bases, with 26 bases between. CDR3 sequence reads: CASSPRSGSRSGGSNSPLHF. As DNA, the CDR3 is TGTGCCAGCTCACCACGGTCGGGCTCGAGGTCGGGGGGTTCCAATTCACCCCTCCACTTT.

The chain employs TRBV3-1 (or the pseudogene TRBV3-2) and TRBJ2-1, with 11 bases fitting TRBD2. CDR3 length: 16 amino acids. J lost 4 bases, V lost 4 bases, and 6 bases had no gene match. The germline gives CDR1 LGHDT, CDR2 YNNKEL (reference sequence). As DNA, the CDR3 is TGTGCCAGCAGCCGGGCCGGGACTAGCGGATACAATGAGCAGTTCTTC. Translating gives CASSRAGTSGYNEQFF.

The rearrangement joins TRBV7-2 to TRBJ1-2; the D is unclear. The germline gives CDR1 SGHTA, CDR2 FQGNSA. There are 14 residues in the CDR3. The V end lost 10 bases, the J end lost 0 bases, and 15 bases lay between the germline ends. CDR3 sequence: CAMKEQASNYGYTF. The CDR3 coding sequence is TGTGCCATGAAAGAGCAGGCTTCTAACTATGGCTACACCTTC.

The rearrangement joins TRBV14 to TRBJ1-6; D is undetermined. Trimming took off 4 bases at V and 2 bases at J, with 12 bases between the two ends. Germline V gene sequence: CDR1 SGHDN, CDR2 FVKESK. The CDR3 has 16 residues. The CDR3 spells CASSPTIYAYNSPLHF. CDR3 DNA sequence: TGTGCCAGCAGCCCTACGATATACGCCTATAATTCACCCCTCCACTTT.

The chain uses TRBV6-5 and TRBJ1-2; 8 bases align to TRBD1. V lost 6 bases, J lost 8 bases, and 8 bases stayed unmatched. CDR1 and CDR2 (germline): MNHEY, SVGAGI. This CDR3 comprises 13 residues. The CDR3 DNA sequence: TGTGCCAGCAGCCCGGGACAGGCTTGGGGCTACACCTTC. Protein sequence: CASSPGQAWGYTF.

The chain combines TRBV30 with TRBJ1-2, with D perhaps matching TRBD1 (6 bases). Germline CDR1 reads GTSNPN; CDR2 reads SVGIG (reference sequence). Deletions cut 0 bases from V and 5 bases from J, with 10 bases between. The CDR3 covers 13 residues. The CDR3 DNA is TGTGCCTGGAGTGTATCCAGGGGTTATGGCTACACCTTC. Translated: CAWSVSRGYGYTF.